Listed below are T cell receptor beta chains from one sample, sequenced in a study of cytomegalovirus exposure and HLA in healthy donors. Measured with immunoSEQ multiplex PCR; TCRdb has only the in-frame clones, and not every one. This table holds 30,000 to 40,000 clones, over 60% found once. The sequenced sample was PBMCs. These receptors were obtained from a man aged 35 to 55 in good health and CMV-seronegative. Both conserved end residues are part of each CDR3. D genes are given only for firm matches. Not every row has a clone size; where given, it reads once, few, many or a size class.

d_gene	abundance	v_gene	j_gene	CDR3nt	CDR3aa
.	.	TRBV4-3	TRBJ1-2	TGCGCCAGCAGCCAAGATTGGGGGGTAGCCAACTATGGCTACACCTTC	CASSQDWGVANYGYTF
TRBD2	.	TRBV5-1	TRBJ2-5	TGCGCCAGCAGCCTGACATTAGCGGGGGGGGCAGAGACCCAGTACTTC	CASSLTLAGGAETQYF
.	.	TRBV18	TRBJ1-1	TGTGCCAGCTCACAGGAGGAGGGACGCGAAGCTTTCTTT	CASSQEEGREAFF
.	.	TRBV15	TRBJ1-1	TGTGCCACCGGGCAGATCATGAACACTGAAGCTTTCTTT	CATGQIMNTEAFF
TRBD2	.	TRBV29-1	TRBJ2-3	TGCAGCGTCGAAAGCGGGGGTGTGGTGACAGATACGCAGTATTTT	CSVESGGVVTDTQYF
.	.	TRBV11-3	TRBJ2-3	TGTGCCAGCAGCTTAGTCGCGGATACGCAGTATTTT	CASSLVADTQYF
.	.	TRBV6-5	TRBJ1-2	TGTGCCAGCAGCGAGACAGGCTTGGCCTATGGCTACACCTTC	CASSETGLAYGYTF
TRBD2	.	TRBV7-6	TRBJ2-3	TGTGCCAGCAGCTCTAGCGGGGGCCACACAGATACGCAGTATTTT	CASSSSGGHTDTQYF
.	.	TRBV7-8	TRBJ2-1	TGTGCCAGCAGCGCTGCCGGGACTCATCGTATCTTC	CASSAAGTHRIF
.	.	TRBV18	TRBJ1-4	TGTGCCAGCTCACCCCCGGGCCTGCAGGGGAAACTGTTTTTT	CASSPPGLQGKLFF
.	.	TRBV5-1	TRBJ2-3	TGCGCCAGCAGCTTGGGTAACACAGATACGCAGTATTTT	CASSLGNTDTQYF
TRBD2	.	TRBV4-1	TRBJ2-5	TGCGCCAGCAGCCAAGAGGGTAGCGGGGGAAGTGAGACCCAGTACTTC	CASSQEGSGGSETQYF
TRBD1	few	TRBV27	TRBJ1-5	TGTGCCAGGGGACAGGTTTCCCTGGTGGGTCAGCCCCAGCATTTT	CARGQVSLVGQPQHF
TRBD1	few	TRBV15	TRBJ2-3	TGTGCCACCAGCAGAGGACAGGGGGATGAAGATACGCAGTATTTT	CATSRGQGDEDTQYF
.	.	TRBV21-1	TRBJ2-1	TGTGCCAGCAGCAAAGAATTCGGGGGGCGATGCAATGAGCAGTTCTTC	CASSKEFGGRCNEQFF
TRBD1	.	TRBV29-1	TRBJ2-7	TGCAGCGTTGTCGGTCTTGTGGACAGGGTGAGAGAGCAGTACTTC	CSVVGLVDRVREQYF
.	.	TRBV10-3	TRBJ2-3	TGTGCCATCAGGGTGGACAGTAACACAGATACGCAGTATTTT	CAIRVDSNTDTQYF
.	.	TRBV11-2	TRBJ1-1	TGTGCCAGCAGTCCCGACAGGATGAACACTGAAGCTTTCTTT	CASSPDRMNTEAFF
TRBD1	.	TRBV7-2	TRBJ2-7	TGTGCCAGCAGCGCCGACAGGGACCACTACGAGCAGTACTTC	CASSADRDHYEQYF
.	.	TRBV19	TRBJ1-2	TGTGCCAGTACGGGTTCGACTAACTATGGCTACACCTTC	CASTGSTNYGYTF
TRBD2	.	TRBV7-6	TRBJ2-5	TGTGCCAGCAGCTTAGGTCTAGCGGGGGCCTTGGCAGAGACCCAGTACTTC	CASSLGLAGALAETQYF
TRBD1	once	TRBV27	TRBJ1-6	TGTGCCAGCAGTTCCTGGGACAGCCCGAATTCACCCCTCCACTTT	CASSSWDSPNSPLHF
.	.	TRBV5-5	TRBJ1-4	TGTGCCAGCAGCTTGGCTAGGGACACTCGGGCTGAAAAACTGTTTTTT	CASSLARDTRAEKLFF
TRBD1	.	TRBV29-1	TRBJ2-2	TGCAGCGTTGTGAGGCAGGGGGACACCGGGGAGCTGTTTTTT	CSVVRQGDTGELFF
TRBD2	.	TRBV7-6	TRBJ2-3	TGTGCCAGCAGCCCCGCTAGCGGGGGGGCTAGCACAGATACGCAGTATTTT	CASSPASGGASTDTQYF
TRBD2	.	TRBV27	TRBJ2-7	TGTGCCAGCAGTTTCGGTCGGCGGGGGGAAGAGCAGTACTTC	CASSFGRRGEEQYF
.	.	TRBV7-9	TRBJ2-7	TGTGCCAGCAGCTTAGGCGGGGCAGGCTCCTACGAGCAGTACTTC	CASSLGGAGSYEQYF
.	.	TRBV30	TRBJ1-6	TGTGCCTGGAGTGGGGGCACCCGGAATTCACCCCTCCACTTT	CAWSGGTRNSPLHF
.	.	TRBV5-6	TRBJ1-3	TGTGCCAGCAGCCTCTACTTCGGAAACACCATATATTTT	CASSLYFGNTIYF
.	.	TRBV5-4	TRBJ2-1	TGTGCCAGCAGCTTGGACAGCCTCTCCTACAATGAGCAGTTCTTC	CASSLDSLSYNEQFF
.	.	TRBV2	TRBJ2-7	TGTGCCAGCAGCGACTCGGCAGGGACCTACGAGCAGTACTTC	CASSDSAGTYEQYF
.	.	TRBV15	TRBJ2-7	TGTGCCACCAGCAGAGATCTAGTACAGGGCTCCGAGCAGTACTTC	CATSRDLVQGSEQYF
TRBD1	few	TRBV30	TRBJ1-5	TGTGCCTGGACCCCGGACAGGGGCGGATTGGGGAATCAGCCCCAGCATTTT	CAWTPDRGGLGNQPQHF
.	.	TRBV7-9	TRBJ1-6	TGTGCCAGCAGCCCTTCGGTAAATTCACCCCTCCACTTT	CASSPSVNSPLHF
.	once	TRBV7-2	TRBJ1-1	TGTGCCAGCAGCTTCGGGGGGAAAGGCGCTGAAGCTTTCTTT	CASSFGGKGAEAFF
.	once	TRBV30	TRBJ1-3	TGTGCCTGGAGTGAGGGGAACTCTGTAGGGACCATATATTTT	CAWSEGNSVGTIYF
.	.	TRBV30	TRBJ1-6	TGTGCCTGGAGTCAGGGGCAGGATAATTCACCCCTCCACTTT	CAWSQGQDNSPLHF
TRBD2	.	TRBV5-6	TRBJ2-5	TGTGCCAGCAGCCCCGGAGCGGGGCTTGGGGAGACCCAGTACTTC	CASSPGAGLGETQYF
.	few	TRBV20-1	TRBJ1-1	TGCAGTGCCCGGGACACTGAAGCTTTCTTT	CSARDTEAFF
.	.	TRBV5-4	TRBJ2-7	TGTGCCAGCAGCTTGGAGTATGGGGCCCCCTACGAGCAGTACTTC	CASSLEYGAPYEQYF
TRBD1	once	TRBV11-2	TRBJ1-1	TGTGCCAGCAGCTTGACAGGGATGAACACTGAAGCTTTCTTT	CASSLTGMNTEAFF
.	.	TRBV29-1	TRBJ1-3	TGCAGCGTTGGACTACAGGGTTTTGGAAACACCATATATTTT	CSVGLQGFGNTIYF
TRBD1	.	TRBV5-1	TRBJ2-1	TGCGCCAGCAGCTTGGGGGGGACAGGGACAAGGCGGGTTGAGCAGTTCTTC	CASSLGGTGTRRVEQFF
.	.	TRBV4-3	TRBJ1-5	TGCGCCAGCAGCCAAGATCCCGGGGAACAGCCCCAGCATTTT	CASSQDPGEQPQHF
.	.	TRBV7-6	TRBJ1-2	TGTGCCAGCGGACAGACTGCTAACTATGGCTACACCTTC	CASGQTANYGYTF
TRBD1	.	TRBV7-2	TRBJ1-6	TGTGCCAGCGGGGGACAGGGGACTTCACCCCTCCACTTT	CASGGQGTSPLHF
.	.	TRBV27	TRBJ1-1	TGTGCCAGCAGTTCTCGACAGAACACTGAAGCTTTCTTT	CASSSRQNTEAFF
.	few	TRBV7-8	TRBJ2-2	TGTGCCAGCAGCTTACAGGGGACCGGGGAGCTGTTTTTT	CASSLQGTGELFF
TRBD1	.	TRBV29-1	TRBJ1-6	TGCAGCGTTGGGGACAGGGACCGTTCACCCCTCCACTTT	CSVGDRDRSPLHF
.	.	TRBV2	TRBJ2-1	TGTGCCAGCAGACTTCGGGATCTCTCCTACAATGAGCAGTTCTTC	CASRLRDLSYNEQFF
TRBD1	few	TRBV6-5	TRBJ1-6	TGTGCCAGCAGTTTCGGACAGGGCGATTCACCCCTCCACTTT	CASSFGQGDSPLHF
TRBD1	.	TRBV28	TRBJ1-2	TGTGCCAGCAGTTTAGGGGGGACAGGGATGGTAGGCTACACCTTC	CASSLGGTGMVGYTF
TRBD1	.	TRBV27	TRBJ2-1	TGTGCCAGCAGTTGGGGACAGGGGGCAGATGAGCAGTTCTTC	CASSWGQGADEQFF
TRBD1	.	TRBV19	TRBJ2-5	TGTGCCACCAGACAGGGTTCTGGGGAGACCCAGTACTTC	CATRQGSGETQYF
.	.	TRBV6-5	TRBJ1-1	TGTGCCAGCAGTTACTCCGGGATGAACACTGAAGCTTTCTTT	CASSYSGMNTEAFF
TRBD2	few	TRBV7-8	TRBJ2-1	TGTGCCAGCAGCTCCAGGACTAGCCTTTTAGGTGAGCAGTTCTTC	CASSSRTSLLGEQFF
TRBD1	.	TRBV5-1	TRBJ2-2	TGCGCCAGCAACCGGGACAGGAGCACCGGGGAGCTGTTTTTT	CASNRDRSTGELFF